The 27 T cell receptor beta chains reported below all come from one sample, sequenced in a study of T cells expressing NK-cell markers. TCRdb re-analyzed the 5' RACE reads; it lists each CDR3 protein once, without DNA. This specimen shows about 400,000 distinct CDR3 sequences; the ten leading clones hold around 10%. Sequenced: blood T cells: a sorted CD56 or NKG2C T cell subset, CD4+ or CD8+ T cells, or bulk PBMC T cells (not recorded which). All receptors come from a woman between 45 and 65 years old in good health.

The V call is TRBV20-1, the J call TRBJ2-4; TCRdb gives TRBD2 as the D gene, but with no DNA this cannot be confirmed. Germline V gene lookup returns CDR1 DFQATT and CDR2 SNEGSKA (reference sequence). The CDR3 covers 17 residues. CDR3 protein: CSARRLAGDKGKNIQYF.

V usage is TRBV11-2 and J usage is TRBJ2-7; TCRdb indicates TRBD2, and absent DNA this call remains unverified. Germline assignment: CDR1 SGHAT and CDR2 FQNNGV. The length of the CDR3 is 17 residues. CDR3 sequence: CASSLEAEALSSYEQYF.

The rearrangement uses TRBV12-3 or TRBV12-4 and TRBJ2-3; TCRdb calls TRBD2, which cannot be checked without DNA. This CDR3 has 16 amino acids. This chain's CDR3 is CASSSGLRSSTDTQYF.

This chain connects TRBV20-1 to TRBJ1-1; there is no DNA to check the TCRdb D call of TRBD1. The CDR3 runs to 14 residues. CDR1 is DFQATT and CDR2 is SNEGSKA in the germline V gene (reference sequence). This chain's CDR3 is CSALSPRRNTEAFF.

The gene calls are TRBV7-8 and TRBJ2-3; TCRdb outputs TRBD2, but without DNA this stays unchecked. CDR3 length: 15 amino acids. CDR1 SGHVS and CDR2 FQNEAQ come from the germline V gene. The CDR3 sequence is CASSWGPRGGDTQYF.

Here the CDR3 reads CSARYSLAGGNEQFF. The chain recombines TRBV20-1 with TRBJ2-1; TCRdb outputs TRBD2, but without DNA this stays unchecked. The CDR3 runs 15 residues. Germline values: CDR1 DFQATT, CDR2 SNEGSKA (reference sequence).

J is TRBJ1-1 and V is TRBV6-5; TCRdb outputs TRBD1, but without DNA this stays unchecked. Germline V gene lookup returns CDR1 MNHEY and CDR2 SVGAGI. This CDR3 has 12 amino acids. This CDR3 is CASSSRAVGAFF.

V usage is TRBV12-3 or TRBV12-4 and J usage is TRBJ2-1; TCRdb lists TRBD2, though no DNA is available to test this call. The CDR3 totals 14 residues. The CDR3 loop reads CASSLVGVGNEQFF.

The rearrangement uses TRBV27 and TRBJ2-1; the D call of TRBD2 rests on TCRdb alone, since no DNA is present to check it. Per germline, CDR1 MNHEY and CDR2 SMNVEV (reference sequence). CDR3 size: 15 residues. The CDR3 here is CASSGSGRAVREQFF.

This chain links TRBV10-1 with TRBJ2-2; TCRdb's D call, TRBD1, is unchecked because there is no DNA. The CDR3 is 15 amino acids. Germline lookup yields CDR1 WNHNN and CDR2 SYGVQD (reference sequence). CDR3 residues: CASSDSGTALGELFF.

V is TRBV25-1 and J is TRBJ2-1; TCRdb selects TRBD2, and the lack of DNA leaves this call unchecked. The germline CDR1 and CDR2 sequences are MGHDK and SYGVNS. This CDR3 spans 16 amino acids. The CDR3 spells CASSGLSGSIYFEQFF.

The V call is TRBV20-1, the J call TRBJ1-5. This CDR3 spans 15 amino acids. The V gene's germline CDR1 is DFQATT and CDR2 SNEGSKA (reference sequence). The CDR3 region is CSAINPQTAGQPQHF.

The chain recombines TRBV29-1 with TRBJ2-1. CDR3 length equals 12 residues. Germline-derived CDR1 and CDR2 are SQVTM and ANQGSEA. The CDR3 spells CSVEPATNEQFF.

This rearrangement joins TRBV29-1 to TRBJ1-1. This CDR3 is 13 amino acids long. Germline V gene lookup returns CDR1 SQVTM and CDR2 ANQGSEA. The CDR3 sequence is CSVQPYADTEAFF.

The chain combines TRBV4-1 with TRBJ2-1; TCRdb returns TRBD2, unconfirmable since there is no DNA. The CDR3 has 17 residues. The germline CDR1 and CDR2 sequences are MGHRA and YSYEKL. This chain's CDR3 is CASSQDWSGSEYNEQFF.

The V call is TRBV12-3 or TRBV12-4, the J call TRBJ2-5; TCRdb lists TRBD1, though no DNA is available to test this call. CDR3 length: 17 residues. CDR3 sequence reads: CASSPLLGQGRLETQYF.

This rearrangement joins TRBV12-3 or TRBV12-4 to TRBJ2-3; TCRdb returns TRBD2, unconfirmable since there is no DNA. The CDR3 spans 16 residues. CDR3 protein: CASISIAGGPVYTQYF.

The V call is TRBV7-9, the J call TRBJ1-2; TCRdb gives TRBD1 as the D gene, but with no DNA this cannot be confirmed. The V gene's germline CDR1 is SEHNR and CDR2 FQNEAQ (reference sequence). The CDR3 loop spans 13 amino acids. The CDR3 sequence is CASSRDRVIRYTF.

This chain uses TRBV27 with TRBJ2-1; no DNA is available, so the TRBD2 call from TCRdb remains unchecked. CDR1 is MNHEY, CDR2 SMNVEV, per germline (reference sequence). CDR3 length: 16 amino acids. CDR3 region: CASSPGREGRGNEQFF.

The J gene is TRBJ2-2, the V gene TRBV24-1; TCRdb designates TRBD2, a call that cannot be tested without DNA. CDR3 length equals 15 residues. Germline CDR1 is KGHDR and CDR2 is SFDVKD. The chain's CDR3 is CATSVGTKNTGELFF.

The V gene is TRBV5-1, the J gene TRBJ1-1. CDR3 size: 14 residues. CDR1 and CDR2 (germline): SGHRS, YFSETQ. The chain's CDR3 is CASSSEPDITEAFF.

The genes are TRBV29-1 and TRBJ1-4. The length of the CDR3 is 13 residues. CDR1 is SQVTM, CDR2 ANQGSEA, per germline. This chain's CDR3 is CSVGGGGIEKLFF.

This rearrangement joins TRBV12-3 or TRBV12-4 to TRBJ2-3; TCRdb selects TRBD2, and the lack of DNA leaves this call unchecked. The CDR3 covers 17 residues. The CDR3 spells CASTQGRWGALTDTQYF.

The J gene is TRBJ2-7, the V gene TRBV5-1; TCRdb calls TRBD1, which cannot be checked without DNA. The CDR3 sequence is 15 residues long. Germline V gene sequence: CDR1 SGHRS, CDR2 YFSETQ. The CDR3 loop is CASSPSGGQPYEQYF. The complete variable domain, with remaining parts taken from reference TRBV5-1 and TRBJ2-7, reads KAGVTQTPRYLIKTRGQQVTLSCSPISGHRSVSWYQQTPGQGLQFLFEYFSETQRNKGNFPGRFSGRQFSNSRSEMNVSTLELGDSALYLCASSPSGGQPYEQYFGPGTRLTVT.

The chain is built from TRBV5-1 and TRBJ2-4; TCRdb indicates TRBD1, and absent DNA this call remains unverified. CDR3 length equals 17 residues. Germline CDR1 reads SGHRS; CDR2 reads YFSETQ. The CDR3 protein is CASSLGSGAGAKNIQYF. Combining the CDR3 with reference TRBV5-1 and TRBJ2-4 gives the whole variable domain KAGVTQTPRYLIKTRGQQVTLSCSPISGHRSVSWYQQTPGQGLQFLFEYFSETQRNKGNFPGRFSGRQFSNSRSEMNVSTLELGDSALYLCASSLGSGAGAKNIQYFGAGTRLSVL.

This chain connects TRBV10-3 to TRBJ2-1; TCRdb outputs TRBD2, but without DNA this stays unchecked. This CDR3 has 16 amino acids. Germline V gene data show CDR1 as ENHRY and CDR2 as SYGVKD. The CDR3 here is CATSESYKTSGNEQFF.

The V call is TRBV15, the J call TRBJ1-2; there is no DNA to check the TCRdb D call of TRBD1. This CDR3 spans 15 amino acids. Germline V CDR1 and CDR2: LNHNV, YYDKDF (reference sequence). CDR3: CATSRDRGDFYGYTF.